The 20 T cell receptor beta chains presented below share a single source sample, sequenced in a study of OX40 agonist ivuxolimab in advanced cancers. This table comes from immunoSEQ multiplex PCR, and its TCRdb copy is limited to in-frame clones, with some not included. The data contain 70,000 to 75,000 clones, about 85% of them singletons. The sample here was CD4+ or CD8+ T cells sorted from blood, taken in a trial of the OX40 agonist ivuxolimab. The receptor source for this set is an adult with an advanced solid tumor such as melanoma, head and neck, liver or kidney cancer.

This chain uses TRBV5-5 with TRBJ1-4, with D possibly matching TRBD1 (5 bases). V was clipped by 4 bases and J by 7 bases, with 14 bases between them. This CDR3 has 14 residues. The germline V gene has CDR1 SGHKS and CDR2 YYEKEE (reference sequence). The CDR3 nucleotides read TGTGCCAGCAGCCTGTCGGGCCAGGGTGAAAAACTGTTTTTT. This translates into CASSLSGQGEKLFF.

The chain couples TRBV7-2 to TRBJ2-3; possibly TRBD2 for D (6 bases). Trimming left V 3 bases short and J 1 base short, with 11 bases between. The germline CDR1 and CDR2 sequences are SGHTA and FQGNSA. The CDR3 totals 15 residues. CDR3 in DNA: TGTGCCAGCAGCTTGGGGGGAATGGGCACAGATACGCAGTATTTT. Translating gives CASSLGGMGTDTQYF. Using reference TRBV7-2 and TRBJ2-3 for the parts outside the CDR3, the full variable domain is GAGVSQSPSNKVTEKGKDVELRCDPISGHTALYWYRQSLGQGLEFLIYFQGNSAPDKSGLPSDRFSAERTGGSVSTLTIQRTQQEDSAVYLCASSLGGMGTDTQYFGPGTRLTVL.

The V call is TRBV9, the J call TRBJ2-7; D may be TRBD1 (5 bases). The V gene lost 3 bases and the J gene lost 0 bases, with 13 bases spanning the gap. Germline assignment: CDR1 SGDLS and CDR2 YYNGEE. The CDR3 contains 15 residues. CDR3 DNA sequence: TGTGCCAGCAGCGGTTCCCGCGACAGCTCCTACGAGCAGTACTTC. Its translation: CASSGSRDSSYEQYF.

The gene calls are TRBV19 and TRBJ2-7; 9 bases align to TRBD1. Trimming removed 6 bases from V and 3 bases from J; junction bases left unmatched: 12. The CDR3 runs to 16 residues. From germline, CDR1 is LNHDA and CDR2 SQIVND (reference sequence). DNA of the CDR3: TGTGCCAGTAGCCCCTCGGGACAGGGTGGAGACTACGAGCAGTACTTC. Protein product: CASSPSGQGGDYEQYF.

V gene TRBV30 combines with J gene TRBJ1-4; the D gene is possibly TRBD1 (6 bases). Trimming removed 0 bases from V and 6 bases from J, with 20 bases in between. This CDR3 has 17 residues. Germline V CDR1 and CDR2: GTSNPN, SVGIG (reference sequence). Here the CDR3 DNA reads TGTGCCTGGAGTGTAGGCCGAGGGTCAGGGGAGGATGAAAAACTGTTTTTT. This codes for CAWSVGRGSGEDEKLFF.

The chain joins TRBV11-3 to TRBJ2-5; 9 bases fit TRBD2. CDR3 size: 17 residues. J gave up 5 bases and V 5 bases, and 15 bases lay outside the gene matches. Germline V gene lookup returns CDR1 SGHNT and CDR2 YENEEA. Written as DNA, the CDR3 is TGTGCCAGCAGCAGGAGGGGCGGGAGGGCCCTCGAGGAGACCCAGTACTTC. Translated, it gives CASSRRGGRALEETQYF.

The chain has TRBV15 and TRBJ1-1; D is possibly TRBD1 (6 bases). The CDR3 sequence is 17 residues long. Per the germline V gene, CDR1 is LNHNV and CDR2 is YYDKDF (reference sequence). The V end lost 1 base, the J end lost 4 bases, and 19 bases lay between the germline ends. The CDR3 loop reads CATSRGGSYRGITEAFF. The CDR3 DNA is TGTGCCACCAGCAGAGGGGGATCGTATAGGGGGATCACTGAAGCTTTCTTT.

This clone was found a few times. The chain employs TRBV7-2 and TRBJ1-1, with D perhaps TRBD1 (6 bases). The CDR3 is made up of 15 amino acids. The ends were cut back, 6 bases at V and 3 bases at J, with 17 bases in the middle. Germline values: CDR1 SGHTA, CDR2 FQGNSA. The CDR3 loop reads CASRQQGTGDTEAFF. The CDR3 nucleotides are TGTGCCAGCAGGCAGCAGGGGACCGGAGACACTGAAGCTTTCTTT.

This CDR3 is CASSLTSDSSYEQYF. In DNA, the CDR3 is TGTGCCAGCAGCCTCACTAGCGACAGCTCCTACGAGCAGTACTTC. The rearrangement links TRBV11-2 to TRBJ2-7; 7 nucleotides line up with TRBD2. CDR3 size: 15 residues. CDR1 and CDR2 (germline): SGHAT, FQNNGV. The ends lost 5 bases at V and 0 bases at J; junction bases unmatched: 7.

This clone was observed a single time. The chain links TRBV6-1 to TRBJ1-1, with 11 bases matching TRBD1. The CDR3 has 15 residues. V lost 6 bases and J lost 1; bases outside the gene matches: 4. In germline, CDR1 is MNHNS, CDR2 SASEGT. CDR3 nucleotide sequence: TGTGCCAGCAGGGACAGGGGGCTAGAGAACACTGAAGCTTTCTTT. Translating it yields CASRDRGLENTEAFF.

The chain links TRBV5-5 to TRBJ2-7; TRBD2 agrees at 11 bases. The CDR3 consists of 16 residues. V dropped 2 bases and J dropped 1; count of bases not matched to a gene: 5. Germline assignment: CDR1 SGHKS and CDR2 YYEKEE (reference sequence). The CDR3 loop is CASSLGSGGASYEQYF. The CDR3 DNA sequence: TGTGCCAGCAGCTTAGGTAGCGGGGGGGCTTCCTACGAGCAGTACTTC.

The CDR3 sequence is CASSLYFSNQPQHF. The CDR3 region has the DNA TGTGCCAGCAGTTTATATTTTAGCAATCAGCCCCAGCATTTT. The chain recombines TRBV27 with TRBJ1-5; no clear D gene. The CDR3 consists of 14 residues. Germline V gene data show CDR1 as MNHEY and CDR2 as SMNVEV (reference sequence). With 1 base removed from V and 0 bases from J, the gap between germline ends came to 4 bases.

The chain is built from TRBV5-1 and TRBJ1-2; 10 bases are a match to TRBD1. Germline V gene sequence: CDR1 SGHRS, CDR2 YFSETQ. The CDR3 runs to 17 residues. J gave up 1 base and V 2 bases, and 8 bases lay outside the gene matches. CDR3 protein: CASSLPPTGGHNYGYTF. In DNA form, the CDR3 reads TGCGCCAGCAGCTTACCCCCGACAGGGGGCCATAACTATGGCTACACCTTC.

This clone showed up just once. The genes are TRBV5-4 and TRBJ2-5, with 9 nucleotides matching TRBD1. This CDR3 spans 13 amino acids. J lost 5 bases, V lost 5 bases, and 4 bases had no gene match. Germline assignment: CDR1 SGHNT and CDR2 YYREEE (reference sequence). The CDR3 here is CASRTTGGETQYF. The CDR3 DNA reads TGTGCCAGCAGGACGACAGGGGGGGAGACCCAGTACTTC.

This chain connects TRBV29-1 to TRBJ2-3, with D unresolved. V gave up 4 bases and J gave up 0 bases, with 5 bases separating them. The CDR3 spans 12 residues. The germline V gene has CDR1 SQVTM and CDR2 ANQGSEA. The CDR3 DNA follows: TGCAGCGTTGGACGGAGCACAGATACGCAGTATTTT. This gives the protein CSVGRSTDTQYF.

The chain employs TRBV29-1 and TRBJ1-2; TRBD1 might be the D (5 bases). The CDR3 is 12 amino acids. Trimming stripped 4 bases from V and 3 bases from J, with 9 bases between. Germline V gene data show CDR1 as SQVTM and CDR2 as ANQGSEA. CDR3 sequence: CSVGQGDYGYTF. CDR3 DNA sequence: TGCAGCGTTGGGCAGGGAGACTATGGCTACACCTTC.

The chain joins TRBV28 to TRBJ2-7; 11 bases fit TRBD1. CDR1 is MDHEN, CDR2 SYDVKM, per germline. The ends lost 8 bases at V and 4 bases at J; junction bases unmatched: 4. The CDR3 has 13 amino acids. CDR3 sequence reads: CASQGTGGYEQYF. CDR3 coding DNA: TGTGCCAGCCAGGGGACAGGGGGATACGAGCAGTACTTC.

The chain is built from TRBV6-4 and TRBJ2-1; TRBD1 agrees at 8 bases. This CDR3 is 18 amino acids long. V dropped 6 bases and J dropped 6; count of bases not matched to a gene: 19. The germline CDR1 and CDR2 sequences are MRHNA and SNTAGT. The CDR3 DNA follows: TGTGCCAGCAGCCGGACAGGGTGGTCCTTGGGAGTCGTCAATGAGCAGTTCTTC. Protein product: CASSRTGWSLGVVNEQFF.

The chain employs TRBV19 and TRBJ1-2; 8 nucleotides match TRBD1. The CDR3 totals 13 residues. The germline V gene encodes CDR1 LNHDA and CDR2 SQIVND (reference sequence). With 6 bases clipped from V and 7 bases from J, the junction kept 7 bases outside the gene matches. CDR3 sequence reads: CASSLDRVSGYTF. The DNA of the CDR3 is TGTGCCAGTAGCCTGGACAGGGTTAGTGGCTACACCTTC.

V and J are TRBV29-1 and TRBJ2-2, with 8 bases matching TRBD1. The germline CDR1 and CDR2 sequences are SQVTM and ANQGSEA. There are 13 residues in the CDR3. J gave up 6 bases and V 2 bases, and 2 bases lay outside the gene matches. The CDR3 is CSVEQTGAGELFF. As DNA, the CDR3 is TGCAGCGTTGAACAGACAGGGGCCGGGGAGCTGTTTTTT.